The T cell receptor (beta chain) described here comes from a study of T cell responses to AZD1222 COVID-19 vaccine. Findings of the study overall: Regions 160-218 and 743-854 dominated among vaccine-associated CD4 TCRs spanning spike. As reported, nearly half of all spike-specific TCRs target variant regions that are unmutated. Donors, mostly white British, included more females; clonal diversity was possibly underestimated.

The CDR3 spans 16 residues. The germline gives CDR1 SGHAT, CDR2 FQDESV (reference sequence). The ends were cut back, 5 bases at V and 0 bases at J, with 14 bases in the middle. This clone was seen only once. Its cognate antigen is unknown. Generated by immunoSEQ multiplex PCR, the TCRdb table keeps only in-frame clones and is missing some. This table holds 150,000 to 200,000 clones, 85% to 95% found once. This TCR derives from an adult who received the MenACWY meningococcal vaccine as a control. This sequence joins TRBV11-1 and TRBJ1-3; D is unclear. The sequenced sample was peripheral blood, obtained 28 days after the second dose of the MenACWY control vaccine. CDR3 sequence: CASSQEGLHSGNTIYF. The CDR3 region has the DNA TGTGCCAGCAGCCAGGAAGGGCTTCACTCTGGAAACACCATATATTTT.